Listed below are T cell receptor beta chains from one sample, sequenced in a study of blood T cell repertoires in COVID-19. TCRdb keeps only in-frame clones here, not all; method: immunoSEQ multiplex PCR. The table has fewer than 200,000 clones, almost 85% seen once; the top ten hold roughly 7.7%. Sequencing input: peripheral blood. These receptors came from a middle-aged man who had recovered from COVID-19. Each CDR3 is given with its conserved first and last residue. D genes are given only for firm matches. Clone sizes are given selectively: once, few, many, or a class where the clone is expanded.

length | J | V | size | D | DNA | CDR3
12 | TRBJ1-1 | TRBV28 | NA | NA | TGTGCCAGCACTGAAGCGAACACTGAAGCTTTCTTT | CASTEANTEAFF
15 | TRBJ1-5 | TRBV28 | NA | TRBD1 | TGTGCCAGCAGACCTAGGGGGCGCGGCAATCAGCCCCAGCATTTT | CASRPRGRGNQPQHF
18 | TRBJ2-2 | TRBV7-2 | NA | NA | TGTGCCAGCAGCCCCATCCCCTATGGAGGGACGAACACCGGGGAGCTGTTTTTT | CASSPIPYGGTNTGELFF
13 | TRBJ2-2 | TRBV12-3/TRBV12-4 | NA | TRBD1 | TGTGCCAGCAGTTTACAGGGGGCTGGGGAGCTGTTTTTT | CASSLQGAGELFF
12 | TRBJ2-5 | TRBV10-3 | once | NA | TGTGCCATCAGTGACAGGGCAGAGACCCAGTACTTC | CAISDRAETQYF
14 | TRBJ2-5 | TRBV7-9 | NA | TRBD1 | TGTGCCAGCAGCGACCGGGACAGGGTTGAGACCCAGTACTTC | CASSDRDRVETQYF
16 | TRBJ2-5 | TRBV4-3 | once | NA | TGCGCCAGCAGCCGTGTTGTAGACAGGAACCAAGAGACCCAGTACTTC | CASSRVVDRNQETQYF
14 | TRBJ1-2 | TRBV5-6 | once | NA | TGTGCCAGCAGCTTGGCGGGGGACGGCTATGGCTACACCTTC | CASSLAGDGYGYTF
15 | TRBJ1-1 | TRBV4-3 | NA | NA | TGCGCCAGCAGCCAAGACCATCGGGGGGACACTGAAGCTTTCTTT | CASSQDHRGDTEAFF
12 | TRBJ2-2 | TRBV19 | NA | TRBD1 | TGTGCCGGACAGGAAAACACCGGGGAGCTGTTTTTT | CAGQENTGELFF
15 | TRBJ2-7 | TRBV5-6 | NA | NA | TGTGCCAGCAGCTTCCTGGAGAGGCAGAACTACGAGCAGTACTTC | CASSFLERQNYEQYF
12 | TRBJ2-7 | TRBV27 | NA | NA | TGTGCCAGCGGAACACAGGGCAGCGAGCAGTACTTC | CASGTQGSEQYF
17 | TRBJ1-5 | TRBV7-9 | NA | NA | TGTGCCAGCAGCTTAGCGTTGAACACACATAGCAATCAGCCCCAGCATTTT | CASSLALNTHSNQPQHF
14 | TRBJ1-2 | TRBV5-4 | NA | NA | TGTGCCAGCAGACCCGAGGCGGCGATCTATGGCTACACCTTC | CASRPEAAIYGYTF
17 | TRBJ1-5 | TRBV2 | NA | TRBD1 | TGTGCCAGCAGTGAAGCAGGGACAGGGGGGCTTACTCAGCCCCAGCATTTT | CASSEAGTGGLTQPQHF
15 | TRBJ1-2 | TRBV2 | NA | NA | TGTGCCAGCTCGCTCAACCCCCCAGGGTTGGATGGCTACACCTTC | CASSLNPPGLDGYTF
15 | TRBJ2-7 | TRBV27 | NA | NA | TGTGCCAGCAGCCACGGGAGCGGAGGTCCCTACGAGCAGTACTTC | CASSHGSGGPYEQYF
16 | TRBJ1-5 | TRBV5-6 | NA | NA | TGTGCCAGCAGCTTGGGGGGGCAGACGAGCAATCAGCCCCAGCATTTT | CASSLGGQTSNQPQHF
15 | TRBJ2-6 | TRBV15 | NA | NA | TGTGCCACCAGCAGAGACGTGTCTGGGGCCAACGTCCTGACTTTC | CATSRDVSGANVLTF
16 | TRBJ1-1 | TRBV7-2 | once | NA | TGTGCCAGCAGCTTTTCCACGGTAGGGGGGAGGGCTGAAGCTTTCTTT | CASSFSTVGGRAEAFF
12 | TRBJ1-1 | TRBV6-6 | NA | NA | TGTGCCAGCAGCCTTATGAACACTGAAGCTTTCTTT | CASSLMNTEAFF
17 | TRBJ2-7 | TRBV24-1 | once | TRBD2 | TGTGCCACCAGTGATTCTAGGGGTCTAGCGGGAGCTGACGAGCAGTACTTC | CATSDSRGLAGADEQYF
18 | TRBJ2-2 | TRBV7-8 | NA | NA | TGTGCCAGCAGCTTGAACAGGGAGCCTAGCCCGGCCGACGGGGAGCTGTTTTTT | CASSLNREPSPADGELFF
12 | TRBJ2-7 | TRBV28 | NA | TRBD1 | TGTGCCAGCAGTGACAGGGTCAACGAGCAGTACTTC | CASSDRVNEQYF
14 | TRBJ1-1 | TRBV28 | NA | NA | TGTGCCAGCAGTTTAAGCCTCCCGAACACTGAAGCTTTCTTT | CASSLSLPNTEAFF
14 | TRBJ2-7 | TRBV27 | NA | TRBD2 | TGTGCCAGCAGTTCGTCACGGGGGGCCTACGAGCAGTACTTC | CASSSSRGAYEQYF
16 | TRBJ1-5 | TRBV18 | once | TRBD1 | TGTGCCAGCTCACCAACGGGGACAGGGGGCCGACAGCCCCAGCATTTT | CASSPTGTGGRQPQHF
16 | TRBJ1-1 | TRBV4-1 | few | NA | TGCGCCAGCAGCCAAGATAACATGTGGGGGCCATCTAAAGCTTTCTTT | CASSQDNMWGPSKAFF
16 | TRBJ2-1 | TRBV25-1 | NA | TRBD2 | TGTGCCAGCAGTGAATTTGAAACTAGCGGGATGGGTGAGCAGTTCTTC | CASSEFETSGMGEQFF
13 | TRBJ1-2 | TRBV7-9 | NA | NA | TGTGCCAGCAGCTCACAGCAGGGTGATGGCTACACCTTC | CASSSQQGDGYTF
13 | TRBJ2-3 | TRBV9 | NA | TRBD1 | TGTGCCAGCAGAGACGGGACAGCCGATACGCAGTATTTT | CASRDGTADTQYF
14 | TRBJ2-7 | TRBV6-5 | few | TRBD1 | TGTGCCAGCAGCCAGACAGGGGGCGCCTACGAGCAGTACTTC | CASSQTGGAYEQYF
13 | TRBJ2-7 | TRBV7-8 | NA | NA | TGTGCCAGCAGCTTAGTCGAGCGGGACGAGCAGTACTTC | CASSLVERDEQYF
14 | TRBJ2-5 | TRBV18 | NA | NA | TGTGCCAGCTCACCAATGGGCGGGGAAGAGACCCAGTACTTC | CASSPMGGEETQYF
14 | TRBJ2-3 | TRBV11-3 | NA | TRBD2 | TGTGCCAGCAGCCCGGGGAGGGGCACAGATACGCAGTATTTT | CASSPGRGTDTQYF
15 | TRBJ1-6 | TRBV27 | NA | NA | TGTGCCAGCAGTTTAAACCCGAGGAGGAATTCACCCCTCCACTTT | CASSLNPRRNSPLHF
13 | TRBJ2-3 | TRBV10-3 | NA | NA | TGTGCCTCGGGCTCGAGGGGCACAGATACGCAGTATTTT | CASGSRGTDTQYF
13 | TRBJ2-1 | TRBV7-8 | NA | NA | TGTGCCACCATCCCTGGGCCCTACAATGAGCAGTTCTTC | CATIPGPYNEQFF
14 | TRBJ1-6 | TRBV30 | NA | NA | TGTGCCTGGAGCGAGGGACACCGTAATTCACCCCTCCACTTT | CAWSEGHRNSPLHF
15 | TRBJ2-7 | TRBV13 | NA | TRBD2 | TGTGCCAGCAGCTTAAGCCCCGGGGGGGCGCGTGAGCAGTACTTC | CASSLSPGGAREQYF